The rows below give T cell receptor beta chains drawn from one sample of a study of T cell responses to AZD1222 COVID-19 vaccine. The assay was immunoSEQ multiplex PCR, and TCRdb's table has in-frame clones only and misses some. Found here are 70,000 to 90,000 clones, roughly 89% of them singletons; the top ten hold 2% to 3%. Sequencing used peripheral blood, obtained on day 0 of AZD1222 vaccination. The receptors come from an adult in good health. CDR3s include the opening cysteine and the closing phenylalanine or tryptophan. The D gene is left open where the match is weak. Rows give clone size only sometimes, using once, few, many, or a class for an expanded clone.

clone size | J gene | V gene | D gene | CDR3 protein | CDR3 DNA
few | TRBJ1-3 | TRBV6-5 | TRBD1 | CASSYRDRLSGNTIYF | TGTGCCAGCAGTTACCGGGACAGACTTTCTGGAAACACCATATATTTT
. | TRBJ2-5 | TRBV6-5 | . | CASSYSPGGPGGTQYF | TGTGCCAGCAGTTACTCGCCGGGGGGCCCGGGTGGCACCCAGTACTTC
. | TRBJ1-1 | TRBV10-2 | . | CASSGKGLTEAFF | TGCGCCAGCAGTGGGAAGGGGCTGACTGAAGCTTTCTTT
. | TRBJ1-5 | TRBV10-3 | . | CAISATDNQPQHF | TGTGCCATCAGTGCTACGGACAATCAGCCCCAGCATTTT
. | TRBJ1-5 | TRBV5-8 | . | CASSLIGTTNQPQHF | TGTGCCAGCAGCTTGATCGGTACAACCAATCAGCCCCAGCATTTT
. | TRBJ2-7 | TRBV19 | . | CASSIGQGGYEQYF | TGTGCCAGTAGTATCGGACAAGGGGGCTACGAGCAGTACTTC
. | TRBJ2-1 | TRBV30 | . | CAWSVHVTGPYNEQFF | TGTGCCTGGAGTGTACATGTTACGGGACCCTACAATGAGCAGTTCTTC
. | TRBJ1-1 | TRBV18 | . | CASSPGLNTEAFF | TGTGCCAGCTCACCAGGTCTGAACACTGAAGCTTTCTTT
. | TRBJ2-1 | TRBV6-5 | . | CASGRLDGYNEQFF | TGTGCCAGCGGCCGACTAGATGGCTACAATGAGCAGTTCTTC
. | TRBJ2-7 | TRBV6-5 | TRBD2 | CASSRPGLGYEQYF | TGTGCCAGCAGTCGACCGGGACTAGGGTACGAGCAGTACTTC
. | TRBJ1-2 | TRBV9 | . | CASDRPGYGYTF | TGTGCCAGCGACCGCCCAGGGTATGGCTACACCTTC
. | TRBJ1-1 | TRBV10-2 | . | CASNLKAYNTEAFF | TGCGCCAGCAATTTGAAGGCTTATAACACTGAAGCTTTCTTT
. | TRBJ1-5 | TRBV7-2 | . | CASSLEYQPQHF | TGTGCCAGCAGCTTAGAGTATCAGCCCCAGCATTTT
. | TRBJ1-2 | TRBV5-1 | . | CASSLGDLFYGYTF | TGCGCCAGCAGCTTGGGGGACCTTTTTTATGGCTACACCTTC
. | TRBJ1-1 | TRBV27 | . | CASRPIVGDTEAFF | TGTGCCAGCAGGCCCATTGTGGGGGATACTGAAGCTTTCTTT
. | TRBJ1-1 | TRBV20-1 | TRBD1 | CSASYRGSEAFF | TGCAGTGCTAGTTACAGGGGTAGTGAAGCTTTCTTT
. | TRBJ2-4 | TRBV6-2/TRBV6-3 | TRBD2 | CASSSIWGGAKNIQYF | TGTGCCAGCAGCTCAATTTGGGGGGGGGCCAAAAACATTCAGTACTTC
medium-sized | TRBJ2-2 | TRBV4-2 | TRBD2 | CASSPSGDYTGELFF | TGTGCCAGCAGCCCTAGCGGGGACTACACCGGGGAGCTGTTTTTT
once | TRBJ1-5 | TRBV6-6 | . | CASSGDNNQPQHF | TGTGCCAGCAGCGGGGACAACAATCAGCCCCAGCATTTT
. | TRBJ2-2 | TRBV18 | . | CASSPSSGTGLEEAGGPYPGELFF | TGTGCCAGCTCACCTTCCTCCGGGACAGGGCTAGAAGAAGCGGGAGGGCCGTACCCCGGGGAGCTGTTTTTT
. | TRBJ1-3 | TRBV15 | . | CATSRDRHRTTIYF | TGTGCCACCAGCAGAGATCGGCATCGCACCACCATATATTTT
. | TRBJ2-3 | TRBV7-9 | TRBD2 | CASSLLGLASTDTQYF | TGTGCCAGCAGCCTCCTGGGACTAGCGAGCACAGATACGCAGTATTTT
. | TRBJ1-2 | TRBV5-1 | . | CASSLGSEAVVRGYTF | TGCGCCAGCAGCTTGGGGTCGGAAGCCGTGGTTCGTGGCTACACCTTC